This TCR beta chain was recorded in a study of T cell responses to AZD1222 COVID-19 vaccine. For the study at large: Second-dose groups at about 4 or about 12 weeks were pooled. Study findings and constraints: Spike-wide vaccine-associated CD4 TCRs dominated at 160-218 and 743-854. In a largely white British group with more females than males, clonal diversity was possibly underestimated.

Some clones are missing from TCRdb's copy, which holds only in-frame ones; the method was immunoSEQ multiplex PCR. The data contain approximately 80,000 clones, 90% of them singletons. The CDR3 has 15 amino acids. Germline V gene sequence: CDR1 SGHTS, CDR2 YDEGEE. Trimming stripped 4 bases from V and 2 bases from J, with 16 bases between. Concerning this clone itself: Its specificity is not known.

The V gene is TRBV5-8, the J gene TRBJ2-7; maybe TRBD2 (6 bases). This TCR was sampled from an adult in good health. Specimen: peripheral blood, collected on day 0 of AZD1222 vaccination. The CDR3 sequence is CASSPRTRRAYEQYF. The DNA for the CDR3 is TGTGCCAGCAGCCCACGGACAAGGAGGGCCTACGAGCAGTACTTC. Complete variable domain (other parts from reference TRBV5-8 and TRBJ2-7): EAGVTQSPTHLIKTRGQQATLRCSPISGHTSVYWYQQALGLGLQFLLWYDEGEERNRGNFPPRFSGRQFPNYSSELNVNALELEDSALYLCASSPRTRRAYEQYFGPGTRLTVT.